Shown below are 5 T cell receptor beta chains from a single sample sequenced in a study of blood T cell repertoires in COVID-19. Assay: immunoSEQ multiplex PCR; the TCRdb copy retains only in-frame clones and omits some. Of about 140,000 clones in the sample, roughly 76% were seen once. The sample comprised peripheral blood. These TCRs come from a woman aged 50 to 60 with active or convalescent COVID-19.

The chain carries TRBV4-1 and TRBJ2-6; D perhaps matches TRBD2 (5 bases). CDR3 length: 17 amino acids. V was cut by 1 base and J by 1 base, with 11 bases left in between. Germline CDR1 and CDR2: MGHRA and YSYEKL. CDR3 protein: CASSQGEGVSGANVLTF. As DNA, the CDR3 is TGCGCCAGCAGCCAAGGAGAGGGCGTTTCTGGGGCCAACGTCCTGACTTTC.

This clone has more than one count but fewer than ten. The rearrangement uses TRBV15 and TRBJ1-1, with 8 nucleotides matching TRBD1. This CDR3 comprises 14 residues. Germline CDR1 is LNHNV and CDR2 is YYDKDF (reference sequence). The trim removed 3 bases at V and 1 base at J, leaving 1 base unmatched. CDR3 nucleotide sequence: TGTGCCACCAGCAGGGACAGGGCGAACACTGAAGCTTTCTTT. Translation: CATSRDRANTEAFF.

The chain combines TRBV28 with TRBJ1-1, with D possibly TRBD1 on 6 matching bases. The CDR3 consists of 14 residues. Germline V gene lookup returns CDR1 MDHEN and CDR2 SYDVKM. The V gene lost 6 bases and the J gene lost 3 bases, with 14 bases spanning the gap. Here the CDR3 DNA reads TGTGCCAGCAGCCCCCCTTGGGGGCACACTGAAGCTTTCTTT. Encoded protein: CASSPPWGHTEAFF.

CDR3 coding DNA: TGTGCCAGCAGTTTGGGGGGGTTTGCAGAGACCCAGTACTTC. Translation: CASSLGGFAETQYF. V gene TRBV28 combines with J gene TRBJ2-5; 7 bases line up with TRBD2. The CDR3 contains 14 residues. Trimming at V came to 3 bases and at J to 4 bases, leaving 5 bases not matched to a gene. Germline V gene data show CDR1 as MDHEN and CDR2 as SYDVKM. The variable domain in full, completed from reference TRBV28 and TRBJ2-5, reads DVKVTQSSRYLVKRTGEKVFLECVQDMDHENMFWYRQDPGLGLRLIYFSYDVKMKEKGDIPEGYSVSREKKERFSLILESASTNQTSMYLCASSLGGFAETQYFGPGTRLLVL.

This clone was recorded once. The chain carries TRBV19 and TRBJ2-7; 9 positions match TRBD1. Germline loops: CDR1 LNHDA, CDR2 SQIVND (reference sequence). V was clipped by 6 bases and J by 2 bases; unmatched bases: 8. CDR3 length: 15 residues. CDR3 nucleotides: TGTGCCAGTAGCCCCGGACAGGGGTCAACCTACGAGCAGTACTTC. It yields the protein CASSPGQGSTYEQYF.